This entry features one T cell receptor (beta chain) sequence. What it recognizes is unknown. Generated by immunoSEQ multiplex PCR, the TCRdb table keeps only in-frame clones and is missing some. This sample has approximately 420,000 clones; 85% to 90% occur once, and the top ten carry about 4%. This entry belongs to a study of Ad26.COV2.S vaccination and SARS-CoV-2 variants. Treatment in this sample: 19 received Ad26.COV2.S at low or high dose, single or two shots; about five received placebo; per-sample allocation not given. The investigators took samples on day 63 after the first vaccine or placebo injection. Points from the study as a whole: In vaccinated individuals, spike-specific CD8+ and CD4+ T cell responses reportedly displayed substantial breadth.

Germline V gives CDR1 MNHEY, CDR2 SMNVEV (reference sequence). Trimming removed 0 bases at V and 2 bases at J, with 11 bases between. This CDR3 contains 16 residues. This chain joins TRBV27 and TRBJ1-3; D is unclear. The TCR sequence derives from a person aged 18-65 years who received the Ad26.COV2.S COVID-19 vaccine or a placebo. The sample here was peripheral blood, taken in a trial of Ad26.COV2.S vaccine versus placebo. CDR3 bases: TGTGCCAGCAGTTTATCAGCCCCGTGGGCTGGAAACACCATATATTTT. Amino acid sequence: CASSLSAPWAGNTIYF.